This is a list of T cell receptor beta chains from one sample in a study of OX40 agonist ivuxolimab in advanced cancers. Only in-frame clones appear in the TCRdb table, and some are missing; sequencing was by immunoSEQ multiplex PCR. The sample consists of 60,000 to 80,000 clones, approximately 80% of them appearing once. Sample: CD4+ or CD8+ T cells sorted from blood, taken in a trial of the OX40 agonist ivuxolimab. The receptors were gathered from an adult with an advanced solid tumor such as melanoma, head and neck, liver or kidney cancer. Each CDR3 is given with its conserved first and last residue. The D gene is left open where the match is weak. Clone sizes are given selectively: once, few, many, or a class where the clone is expanded.

D gene	V gene	clone size	J gene	CDR3 DNA	CDR3 protein
.	TRBV19	.	TRBJ1-3	TGTGCCGCTGGGAATAGGGGCGCTTCTGGAAACACCATATATTTT	CAAGNRGASGNTIYF
TRBD1	TRBV5-6	.	TRBJ2-7	TGTGCCAGCAGGCCCGGGACAGGGGATGCCCTGTCCTACGAGCAGTACTTC	CASRPGTGDALSYEQYF
.	TRBV15	.	TRBJ1-4	TGTGCCACCAGCAGAGAACGCGTCGTCACTAATGAAAAACTGTTTTTT	CATSRERVVTNEKLFF
.	TRBV10-3	.	TRBJ2-3	TGTGCCATCAGTACCCCCCTCGGATCCCCCAGCACAGATACGCAGTATTTT	CAISTPLGSPSTDTQYF
.	TRBV7-9	.	TRBJ2-7	TGTGCCAGCAGCTCTCTCCCGAAAGGGGGTCGCGAGCAGTACTTC	CASSSLPKGGREQYF
.	TRBV19	.	TRBJ2-3	TGTGCCAGTAGTATACGAGGGAGAGAAGATACGCAGTATTTT	CASSIRGREDTQYF
.	TRBV5-1	.	TRBJ2-1	TGCGCCAGCAGCTTGGTGCAGGGGGGATATGAGCAGTTCTTC	CASSLVQGGYEQFF
TRBD1	TRBV4-2	few	TRBJ1-2	TGTGCCAGCAGCCAAGCCCGGGGACAGGGTGATGGCTACACCTTC	CASSQARGQGDGYTF
.	TRBV4-3	.	TRBJ2-3	TGCGCCAGCAGCCAAGAGGGTGGGGACGGAGATACGCAGTATTTT	CASSQEGGDGDTQYF
.	TRBV5-1	.	TRBJ2-5	TGCGCCAGCAGCTTAGGGCAGGGAGAGACCCAGTACTTC	CASSLGQGETQYF
TRBD1	TRBV5-1	.	TRBJ2-3	TGCGCCAGCAGCCCGGGACAGGGATCGTATACGCAGTATTTT	CASSPGQGSYTQYF
.	TRBV27	.	TRBJ2-5	TGTGCCAGCAGACGGGGGACGAAAGAGACCCAGTACTTC	CASRRGTKETQYF
TRBD2	TRBV19	.	TRBJ2-1	TGTGCCAGTAGTAGGTTGGCGGGAGGTAGGTCCTACAATGAGCAGTTCTTC	CASSRLAGGRSYNEQFF
.	TRBV4-3	.	TRBJ2-3	TGCGCCAGCAGCCCCCTTCACCAGGGGAGCACAGATACGCAGTATTTT	CASSPLHQGSTDTQYF
TRBD1	TRBV19	many	TRBJ2-3	TGTGCCAGTAGTATAGGGGACAGGGCGGCAGATACGCAGTATTTT	CASSIGDRAADTQYF
.	TRBV5-1	.	TRBJ2-3	TGCGCCAGCAGCCTAAATCTGGGGACGGGCACAGATACGCAGTATTTT	CASSLNLGTGTDTQYF
TRBD1	TRBV27	.	TRBJ1-2	TGTGCCAGCTGGACAGGTCAGGGCTACACCTTC	CASWTGQGYTF
.	TRBV5-1	.	TRBJ1-1	TGCGCCAGCAGCGTTCAGATTATGGGCACTGAAGCTTTCTTT	CASSVQIMGTEAFF
.	TRBV20-1	.	TRBJ1-1	TGCAGTGCCTTGAACACTGAAGCTTTCTTT	CSALNTEAFF
.	TRBV5-1	once	TRBJ2-5	TGCGCCAGCAGCTTAGCGCTGCGGTCGGAGACCCAGTACTTC	CASSLALRSETQYF
TRBD2	TRBV10-3	.	TRBJ2-7	TGTGCCTCCCGGGGCGGGACTAGCGGCACCTACGAGCAGTACTTC	CASRGGTSGTYEQYF
.	TRBV5-1	.	TRBJ2-7	TGCGCCAGCAGCTTGGCCGGGTTGGTGGAGCAGTACTTC	CASSLAGLVEQYF
.	TRBV18	once	TRBJ1-4	TGTGCCAGCTCGCCAAGGGCAACTAATGAAAAACTGTTTTTT	CASSPRATNEKLFF